The rows below give T cell receptor beta chains drawn from one sample of a study of CD8+ T cells in alopecia areata. Sequenced by immunoSEQ multiplex PCR; TCRdb stores in-frame clones only, minus some. The sample lists about 210,000 clones, 55% to 70% occurring once. The starting material was CD4+ T cells sorted from blood, obtained at week 4, from a patient treated with tofacitinib. These receptor sequences come from a human donor with alopecia areata. CDR3s include the opening cysteine and the closing phenylalanine or tryptophan. The order of the fields is D gene, V gene, J gene, CDR3 protein. D genes are given only for firm matches.

.	TRBV29-1	TRBJ2-7	CSVEPGTAAGEQYF
.	TRBV5-1	TRBJ2-1	CASSLDIGRYSYNEQFF
.	TRBV29-1	TRBJ1-3	CSVRDSGNTIYF
TRBD1	TRBV9	TRBJ2-3	CASSVAGTGMGDTQYF
.	TRBV7-2	TRBJ2-1	CASSFGGFSYNEQFF
.	TRBV19	TRBJ1-2	CASSIQGDGYTF
TRBD1	TRBV27	TRBJ1-5	CASSLSWTGTGPQHF
.	TRBV29-1	TRBJ1-2	CSVGAEGWGYTF
.	TRBV11-1	TRBJ2-7	CASSFLDYSYEQYF
TRBD1	TRBV5-4	TRBJ1-1	CASSPDRGNTEAFF
.	TRBV7-9	TRBJ2-7	CASSSGGIAGSYEQYF